This T cell receptor (beta chain) originates from a study of T cells in Graves' hyperthyroidism and ophthalmopathy. RNA transcripts yielded amplified TCR beta CDR3 regions. Using the HTBI primer set, a first-round RT-PCR was run on the TCR CDR3. Via MiXCR, TCRdb re-called the multiplex PCR reads, giving one row per CDR3 protein. The sample includes about 350,000 distinct CDR3 sequences, approximately 14% of them seen just once. V was cut by 8 bases and J by 7 bases, with 9 bases left in between. Germline loops: CDR1 ENHRY, CDR2 SYGVKD. This CDR3 contains 11 residues. The receptor was isolated from a woman aged 30 to 39 with Graves' hyperthyroidism. The chain links TRBV10-3 to TRBJ2-1; possible D gene TRBD1, 5 bases. Sequencing was carried out using blood. This chain's CDR3 is CAIWAGNEQFF. For the CDR3, the DNA is TGTGCCATCTGGGCAGGGAATGAGCAGTTCTTC.